Given below is one T cell receptor (beta chain) in context. Generated by immunoSEQ multiplex PCR, the TCRdb table keeps only in-frame clones and is missing some. Here the sample spans some 64,000 clones, 75% to 95% being singletons. The CDR3 has 16 residues. V was pared by 2 bases and J by 6 bases, with 5 bases of the junction left unmatched. Germline lookup yields CDR1 ENHRY and CDR2 SYGVKD. The sample comes from a study of control samples from healthy donors and cancer patients. This rearrangement joins TRBV10-3 to TRBJ2-2; 11 nucleotides agree with TRBD1. The TCR originated in a woman in her forties or fifties with colorectal cancer. Sequences were obtained from PBMCs. CDR3 sequence: CAISERGQGESGELFF. The CDR3 DNA reads TGTGCCATCAGTGAGCGGGGACAGGGGGAGTCCGGGGAGCTGTTTTTT.